This T cell receptor beta chain was recorded in a study of PD-L1 blockade in urothelial cancer (dated by TCRdb to the late 2010s). Looking at the study overall: All patients started therapy in the mid-2010s and received atezolizumab 1,200 mg intravenously every 3 weeks. Durable clinical benefit was defined as progression-free survival longer than 6 months, and TCR features were also tested against progression-free and overall survival. Blood samples were analyzed at two time points: 3 weeks after treatment start (second dose) and 6 weeks after treatment start. A median of about 140,000 T cells and 65,000 to 90,000 unique TCRs was obtained from blood samples, and a median clonality of roughly 0.08 was observed. About 85% of the 29 patients were identified as males with urothelial cancer of bladder origin, and a prior smoking history was reported by 18 of 29 patients. Patients had an ECOG performance status of 0 or 1 and had received between 0 and 3 prior chemotherapy regimens. Somatic, immune and clinical correlates of response to PD-L1 blockade with atezolizumab in urothelial cancer were the focus of an exploratory multi-omic analysis. Pretreatment blood TCR-seq was available for fewer than 30 patients, at least one posttreatment blood collection was obtained for 25 or so patients, and tumor TCR-seq was available for 25 or so patients. Pretreatment tumor samples, along with matched peripheral blood collected serially before and after atezolizumab treatment, underwent TCR sequencing. Durable clinical benefit was achieved by nine patients but not by the remaining 20. In the same patients, pretreatment tumors underwent whole exome sequencing and RNA sequencing in addition to TCR sequencing.

What the research found in general, with its limitations: Because the sample size was small (n = 29) and many of the analyses were exploratory, the results are meant to be hypothesis-generating. A pretreatment peripheral blood TCR clonality below the median was linked to improved progression-free and overall survival. Greater expansion of tumor-associated TCR clones in peripheral blood 3 weeks after the start of treatment was observed in patients with durable benefit (n ≈ 22, p = 0.022).

Concerning this clone itself: It has no known antigen specificity. It has no much larger one-base neighbor in the sample; base qualities were not kept.

The cohort comprised fewer than 35 patients with locally advanced or metastatic urothelial carcinoma treated at Memorial Sloan Kettering on a trial protocol. Peripheral blood mononuclear cells were collected pretreatment and during treatment, with between 1 and 8 total time points per patient. The Qiagen DNeasy Blood extraction kit was used to purify genomic DNA from total PBMCs and tumor samples. Collected pretreatment and during treatment, PBMCs were isolated and stored as previously described. Synthetic TCR analog templates were spiked into each PCR so that absolute template abundance could be estimated from read counts. TCRbeta CDR3 regions were amplified from genomic DNA with bias-controlled V and J gene primers using the immunoSEQ assay. Rearranged TCRbeta segments were sequenced at approximately 20X coverage. The published analysis was carried out like this. Sequencing errors were corrected by clustering and CDR3s were annotated against IMGT to assign V, D and J genes. Downstream analyses used only productive TCRbeta rearrangements and left out out-of-frame or stop-codon sequences. To compute clonality, Shannon entropy was normalized by the log of the number of unique productive sequences and then subtracted from one. Clones differing between time points or between blood and tumor were identified using Fisher's exact test with Benjamini-Hochberg correction, with an adjusted p below 0.01 applied as the threshold. The table comes from immuneACCESS by way of TCRdb, which keeps in-frame sequences with V and J called. Part of the clones is missing from these tables; in studies checked, under half for an unresolved V gene and the rest for unknown reasons. Clone size and V and J calls were adopted from that table, with D and trimming inferred from the DNA. The sample table records approximately 100,000 clones; approximately 90% of these occur just once. The top ten hold about 0.92% of the sample.

CDR1 and CDR2, looked up from the germline V gene (reference sequence), are GTSNPN and SVGIG. The cysteine opens and the phenylalanine closes a CDR3 of 12 amino acids. Here the CDR3 DNA is all that survives: 36 bases in frame from base 1. V loses 2 bases at its end and J loses 7 bases; junction bases beyond the gene matches: 2. Source: PBMCs, taken around atezolizumab (anti-PD-L1) treatment. This chain is built from TRBV30 and TRBJ2-1, and 7 bases in between align with TRBD2. The TCR comes from a woman of 80 years or more with urothelial cancer. The nucleotide sequence is given as TGTGCCTGGAGTCAGGGAGGGAATGAGCAGTTCTTC. It translates as CAWSQGGNEQFF.